This T cell receptor beta chain was retrieved from a study of human T cells and chemical hapten exposure. In the study overall: A patient group, mainly female, showed alopecia areata, totalis or universalis. TCR yields per sample varied, mainly owing to small pooled library volume differences.

In its sample, this clonotype was seen a few times. Its specificity is not known. The ends lost 11 bases at V and 4 bases at J; junction bases unmatched: 3. This CDR3 contains 11 residues. CDR1 and CDR2 (germline): SGHNT, YENEEA. Time point: patch test 1, 2 weeks after DPC sensitization. Noted treatment: therapeutic diphenylcyclopropenone sensitization with weekly scalp DPC. TCRdb reprocessed the RACE reads with MiXCR, giving one entry per CDR3 protein. This table holds 300,000 to 400,000 distinct CDR3 sequences, 5.5% to 8% found once. Whole-study results and caveats: More PT1 expanded TCRs went with higher patch test scores. All donors were alopecia patients, so their immunity may differ from that of healthy people.

The sequences come from whole blood, collected in connection with sensitization to the hapten diphenylcyclopropenone (DPC). This clonotype originated in a woman younger than 35 with alopecia areata. Some clones in this sample may be carry-over from other donors' samples. The chain has TRBV11-3 and TRBJ2-3, with 7 bases fitting TRBD2. The CDR3 coding sequence is TGTGCCGCGGGGGTTTCAGATACGCAGTATTTT. Translated, it gives CAAGVSDTQYF.